These 27 T cell receptor beta chains share one sample of origin, sequenced in a study of technical replicates of blood from a handful of donors. Profiled with immunoSEQ multiplex PCR; TCRdb holds only in-frame clones, not every one. The table shows around 80,000 clones, with about 91% occurring only once. Sequenced input: T cells isolated from PBMCs. The receptors were gathered from a human donor in good health.

The chain uses TRBV19 and TRBJ1-5; 10 bases agree with TRBD1. This CDR3 spans 14 amino acids. V was clipped by 7 bases and J by 6 bases; unmatched bases: 6. Looked up from germline, CDR1 is LNHDA and CDR2 is SQIVND (reference sequence). The CDR3 sequence: CASNRQGAGQPQHF. CDR3 bases: TGTGCCAGTAACAGACAGGGGGCTGGTCAGCCCCAGCATTTT.

The chain carries TRBV5-1 and TRBJ2-1; D is perhaps TRBD1 (6 bases). V lost 3 bases and J 4 bases, leaving 8 bases between the germline ends. Looked up from germline, CDR1 is SGHRS and CDR2 is YFSETQ. The CDR3 has 13 amino acids. The CDR3: CASSSQGYNEQFF. The CDR3 region has the DNA TGCGCCAGCAGCTCGCAGGGGTACAATGAGCAGTTCTTC. Filled out from reference TRBV5-1 and TRBJ2-1, the complete variable domain reads KAGVTQTPRYLIKTRGQQVTLSCSPISGHRSVSWYQQTPGQGLQFLFEYFSETQRNKGNFPGRFSGRQFSNSRSEMNVSTLELGDSALYLCASSSQGYNEQFFGPGTRLTVL.

The V gene is TRBV25-1, the J gene TRBJ2-1; D might be TRBD2 (6 bases). The germline CDR1 and CDR2 sequences are MGHDK and SYGVNS. The CDR3 totals 15 residues. The V end lost 3 bases, the J end lost 2 bases, and 11 bases lay between the germline ends. The CDR3 nucleotides are TGTGCCAGCAGTGAGGAGCGGGTCCCCTACAATGAGCAGTTCTTC. Amino acids: CASSEERVPYNEQFF.

The rearrangement joins TRBV19 to TRBJ1-5, with D perhaps TRBD1 (6 bases). CDR3 length: 16 residues. Germline V gene lookup returns CDR1 LNHDA and CDR2 SQIVND (reference sequence). V dropped 6 bases and J dropped 6 bases, with 21 bases sitting between them. This CDR3 reads CASRPTRTVEGQPQHF. In nucleotides, the CDR3 is TGTGCCAGTAGGCCGACGAGGACAGTTGAGGGTCAGCCCCAGCATTTT.

The rearrangement joins TRBV2 to TRBJ1-1, with 7 bases lining up with TRBD1. With 7 bases clipped from V and 10 bases from J, the junction kept 6 bases outside the gene matches. The CDR3 loop spans 11 amino acids. Germline assignment: CDR1 SNHLY and CDR2 FYNNEI. Written as DNA, the CDR3 is TGTGCCAGCACCACAGGGGAAGGAGCTTTCTTT. Protein product: CASTTGEGAFF.

V and J are TRBV5-1 and TRBJ2-3; unclear D gene. Trimming left V 4 bases short and J 5 bases short, with 17 bases between. The CDR3 has 15 amino acids. Looked up from germline, CDR1 is SGHRS and CDR2 is YFSETQ. The CDR3 loop is CASSPQTAGGDTQYF. CDR3 in DNA: TGCGCCAGCAGCCCACAGACCGCAGGTGGAGATACGCAGTATTTT.

The chain links TRBV5-1 to TRBJ2-1; weak D call: TRBD2 (6 bases). Germline lookup yields CDR1 SGHRS and CDR2 YFSETQ. The CDR3 covers 17 residues. Trimming left V 0 bases short and J 2 bases short, with 15 bases between. The chain's CDR3 is CASSLARGMSTYNEQFF. The CDR3 coding sequence is TGCGCCAGCAGCTTGGCGCGCGGGATGAGTACCTACAATGAGCAGTTCTTC. Together with reference TRBV5-1 and TRBJ2-1, the CDR3 gives the full variable domain: KAGVTQTPRYLIKTRGQQVTLSCSPISGHRSVSWYQQTPGQGLQFLFEYFSETQRNKGNFPGRFSGRQFSNSRSEMNVSTLELGDSALYLCASSLARGMSTYNEQFFGPGTRLTVL.

The genes are TRBV15 and TRBJ2-1; maybe TRBD2 (5 bases). With 4 bases removed from V and 4 bases from J, the gap between germline ends came to 14 bases. This CDR3 spans 15 amino acids. Germline CDR1 is LNHNV and CDR2 is YYDKDF (reference sequence). The CDR3 sequence: CATSILRDRYNEQFF. The CDR3 DNA reads TGTGCCACCAGCATCTTACGGGATAGGTACAATGAGCAGTTCTTC.

The chain has TRBV4-2 and TRBJ1-1; 8 bases are shared with TRBD1. Germline CDR1 and CDR2: LGHNA and YNFKEQ. J lost 5 bases, V lost 0 bases, and 8 bases had no gene match. The CDR3 loop spans 16 amino acids. The CDR3 DNA is TGTGCCAGCAGCCAAGATCCCCAGGACAGGGCGACTGAAGCTTTCTTT. It codes for CASSQDPQDRATEAFF.

This clone was counted once. This chain connects TRBV29-1 to TRBJ2-3, with 10 positions matching TRBD2. With V trimmed by 7 bases and J by 4 bases, 11 bases remained unmatched. The germline V gene has CDR1 SQVTM and CDR2 ANQGSEA. The CDR3 is 15 amino acids. CDR3 sequence (DNA): TGCAGCGCCGCCGGAAGCGGGAGGGCCCCAGATACGCAGTATTTT. Its translation: CSAAGSGRAPDTQYF.

The chain couples TRBV4-2 to TRBJ1-4; no clear D gene. The germline V gene encodes CDR1 LGHNA and CDR2 YNFKEQ. V lost 1 base and J 3 bases, leaving 12 bases between the germline ends. This CDR3 contains 16 residues. The CDR3 region is CASSQGREPPNEKLFF. In nucleotides, the CDR3 is TGTGCCAGCAGCCAAGGACGGGAACCCCCTAATGAAAAACTGTTTTTT.

This chain connects TRBV7-8 to TRBJ1-4, with a tentative D call TRBD1 (6 bases). The germline V gene encodes CDR1 SGHVS and CDR2 FQNEAQ. Trimming shortened V by 4 bases and J by 3 bases, and 9 bases separated the two germline ends. This CDR3 spans 14 amino acids. Written as DNA, the CDR3 is TGTGCCAGCAGCTGGACAGTTGCTAATGAAAAACTGTTTTTT. Protein product: CASSWTVANEKLFF.

A single count supports this clone. The CDR3 nucleotides read TGTGCCGGTGAATGGAGGGATGGGAACACTGAAGCTTTCTTT. Its translation is CAGEWRDGNTEAFF. The chain carries TRBV19 and TRBJ1-1; D unclear. V lost 11 bases and J 1 base, leaving 17 bases between the germline ends. This CDR3 comprises 14 residues. Looked up from germline, CDR1 is LNHDA and CDR2 is SQIVND (reference sequence).

The rearrangement uses TRBV29-1 and TRBJ2-1; 11 bases agree with TRBD2. CDR3 length: 14 amino acids. The V segment lost 3 bases and the J segment 6 bases; nucleotides outside the gene matches: 4. CDR1 and CDR2 from the germline V gene are SQVTM and ANQGSEA. This CDR3 reads CSVDTSGSANEQFF. CDR3 bases: TGCAGCGTTGATACTAGCGGGAGTGCCAATGAGCAGTTCTTC.

On this clone: Other DNA sequences from this sample encode an identical CDR3 as well. The V gene is TRBV9, the J gene TRBJ2-5, with unresolved D. V lost 0 bases, J lost 0 bases, and 6 bases lay in between. Germline V CDR1 and CDR2: SGDLS, YYNGEE. CDR3 length: 14 amino acids. CDR3 bases: TGTGCCAGCAGCGTAGGTCAGAACCAAGAGACCCAGTACTTC. Translated, it gives CASSVGQNQETQYF.

This clone was recorded once. The CDR3 loop reads CASSLGQGARGANVLTF. The CDR3 nucleotides are TGTGCCAGCAGCCTGGGACAGGGGGCTAGGGGGGCCAACGTCCTGACTTTC. The chain joins TRBV7-2 to TRBJ2-6; 12 bases agree with TRBD1. Trimming took 5 bases from V and 4 from J; bases not matched to a gene: 6. Germline V lookup: CDR1 SGHTA, CDR2 FQGNSA. This CDR3 spans 17 amino acids.

This chain uses TRBV4-2 with TRBJ2-7; 10 nucleotides match TRBD2. There are 14 residues in the CDR3. With V trimmed by 1 base and J by 4 bases, 1 base remained unmatched. Germline V gene data show CDR1 as LGHNA and CDR2 as YNFKEQ. CDR3 region: CASSQGTSGYEQYF. The CDR3 region has the DNA TGTGCCAGCAGCCAAGGGACTAGCGGTTACGAGCAGTACTTC.

The chain combines TRBV19 with TRBJ2-2, with a tentative D call TRBD2 (6 bases). This CDR3 is 17 amino acids long. V was trimmed by 10 bases and J by 3 bases, leaving 24 bases between them. From germline, CDR1 is LNHDA and CDR2 SQIVND (reference sequence). The CDR3 nucleotides read TGTGCCACGGAGGCCGCGGCGGGATCATGGGACACCGGGGAGCTGTTTTTT. It codes for CATEAAAGSWDTGELFF.

The chain combines TRBV28 with TRBJ1-5, with 7 nucleotides matching TRBD1. CDR1 and CDR2 (germline): MDHEN, SYDVKM. V gave up 8 bases and J gave up 6 bases; unmatched junction bases: 13. There are 15 residues in the CDR3. This chain's CDR3 is CASPEEGAGSQPQHF. CDR3 bases: TGTGCCAGCCCCGAGGAGGGGGCAGGAAGTCAGCCCCAGCATTTT.

V usage is TRBV15 and J usage is TRBJ2-7, with 11 bases lining up with TRBD2. This CDR3 is built from 15 residues. The junction had 7 bases not matched to a gene; V was cut back by 3 bases and J by 6 bases. Germline-derived CDR1 and CDR2 are LNHNV and YYDKDF (reference sequence). CDR3 coding DNA: TGTGCCACCAGCAGGGGACTAGCGGCCTACGGCGAGCAGTACTTC. Its translation is CATSRGLAAYGEQYF.

The V and J genes are TRBV27 and TRBJ2-7; TRBD1 is a possible D gene (5 bases). V lost 4 bases to trimming and J lost 1 base, with 8 bases between them. The CDR3 has 13 amino acids. CDR1 and CDR2 (germline): MNHEY, SMNVEV (reference sequence). CDR3 coding DNA: TGTGCCAGCAGTTGGGGCGCTTCCTACGAGCAGTACTTC. Translating gives CASSWGASYEQYF.

The CDR3 reads CASSQGGQGLGETQYF. CDR3 nucleotides: TGCGCCAGCAGCCAAGGCGGACAGGGGTTAGGGGAGACCCAGTACTTC. This chain connects TRBV4-1 to TRBJ2-5, with 9 bases matching TRBD1. CDR3 length: 16 amino acids. Germline trimming cut 1 base from V and 5 bases from J; bases unmatched to any gene: 8. Germline CDR1 MGHRA, CDR2 YSYEKL.

The rearrangement uses TRBV4-1 and TRBJ2-2; perhaps TRBD2 as D (5 bases). The CDR3 covers 16 residues. Germline assignment: CDR1 MGHRA and CDR2 YSYEKL. Trimming pared 4 bases from V and 1 base from J, leaving 13 bases between. The CDR3 DNA sequence: TGCGCCAGCAGCCGGGGAGCCAACCTGAACACCGGGGAGCTGTTTTTT. This encodes CASSRGANLNTGELFF.

This clone is a singleton in its sample. V gene TRBV28 combines with J gene TRBJ2-7; 8 bases are shared with TRBD2. The CDR3 has 14 amino acids. Germline V gene lookup returns CDR1 MDHEN and CDR2 SYDVKM. Losses at the gene ends were 4 bases for V and 7 bases for J; bases not matched to a gene: 9. The CDR3 region has the DNA TGTGCCAGCAGTTGGAGCGGGAGCCAGCTGGAGCAGTACTTC. Translating it yields CASSWSGSQLEQYF.

The chain couples TRBV19 to TRBJ1-2; TRBD1 is a possible D gene (6 bases). Germline-derived CDR1 and CDR2 are LNHDA and SQIVND (reference sequence). V was clipped by 5 bases and J by 5 bases, with 18 bases between them. The length of the CDR3 is 15 residues. CDR3 region: CASSQHRGQSYGYTF. CDR3 nucleotides: TGTGCCAGTAGTCAGCATCGTGGACAGTCGTATGGCTACACCTTC.

The V call is TRBV9, the J call TRBJ2-7, with 7 bases that match TRBD2. CDR1 and CDR2 (germline): SGDLS, YYNGEE. The CDR3 runs 14 residues. V was clipped by 4 bases and J by 6 bases; unmatched bases: 10. The CDR3, as DNA: TGTGCCAGCAGCTCGCGGGAGAACCCCCTCGAGCAGTACTTC. Its protein is CASSSRENPLEQYF.

The chain is built from TRBV5-4 and TRBJ2-7; 9 nucleotides align to TRBD1. This CDR3 is 15 amino acids long. V lost 2 bases to trimming and J lost 5 bases; unmatched junction nucleotides: 8. Germline assignment: CDR1 SGHNT and CDR2 YYREEE (reference sequence). The CDR3 nucleotides are TGTGCCAGCAGCTTTAAGGGGACAGGGTTCGACGAGCAGTACTTC. Its protein product is CASSFKGTGFDEQYF.